This T cell receptor (beta chain) was identified in a study of T-cell reconstitution after alpha-beta-depleted transplantation in children. The sample holds many counts of this clonotype. Its specificity is unknown. General study points: The study traced high day-60 TCRbeta diversity in some patients to surviving recipient T cells and thymic progenitors. At the one-year point after transplant, T-cell counts and TCRbeta diversity were found to come mostly from T cells that had been newly produced. Expanded graft clones numbering several hundred reportedly gave rise to alpha-beta T cells about two months after transplant.

Trimming shortened V by 6 bases and J by 4 bases, and 16 bases separated the two germline ends. This CDR3 has 15 residues. The TCRbeta library incorporated unique molecular identifiers. TCRdb re-called the PCR reads through MiXCR, storing one row per CDR3 protein. The sample comprises 200,000 to 250,000 distinct CDR3 sequences, about a tenth of which are singletons, and 28% rests with the top ten. This sequence joins TRBV12-3 or TRBV12-4 and TRBJ2-4, with D possibly being TRBD1 (5 bases). This material consisted of PBMCs, taken before TCRalphabeta/CD19-depleted stem cell transplant. This TCR was recovered from a child younger than two with acute myeloid leukemia, due to receive a stem cell transplant. The CDR3 DNA reads TGTGCCAGCAGGGGTTGGTCGGACACGAAAAACATTCAGTACTTC. Protein product: CASRGWSDTKNIQYF.